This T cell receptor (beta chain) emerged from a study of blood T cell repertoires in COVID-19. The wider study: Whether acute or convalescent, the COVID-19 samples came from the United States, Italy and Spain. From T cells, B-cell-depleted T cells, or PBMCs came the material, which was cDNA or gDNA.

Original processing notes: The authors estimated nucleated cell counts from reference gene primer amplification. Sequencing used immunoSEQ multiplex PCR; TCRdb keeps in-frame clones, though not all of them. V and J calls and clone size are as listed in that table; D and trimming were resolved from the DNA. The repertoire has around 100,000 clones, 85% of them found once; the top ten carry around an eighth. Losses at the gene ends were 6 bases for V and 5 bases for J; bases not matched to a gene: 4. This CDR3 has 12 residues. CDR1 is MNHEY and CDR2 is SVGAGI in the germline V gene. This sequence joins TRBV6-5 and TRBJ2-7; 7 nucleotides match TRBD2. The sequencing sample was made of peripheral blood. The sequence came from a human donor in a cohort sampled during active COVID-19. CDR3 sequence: CASSGGGHEQYF. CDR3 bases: TGTGCCAGCAGCGGCGGGGGACACGAGCAGTACTTC.